Reported below is one T cell receptor beta chain. This clone was detected once. No cognate antigen has been identified for it. The sample holds no much larger clone one base away, and base qualities are not on file. CDR1 and CDR2 are drawn from the germline V gene (reference sequence): SGHKS, YYEKEE. The CDR3, from cysteine to phenylalanine, totals 15 residues. Solely the CDR3 DNA is kept, with 45 bases framed from the first base. The V end loses 6 bases and the J end loses 4 bases, and a stretch of 20 bases separates them. This sample stems from a study of T cells in tumors and immune-related adverse events (dated by TCRdb to the early 2020s). Using the immunoSEQ assay, the TCR beta locus was amplified and sequenced, producing bulk TCR Vbeta CDR3 data. In the authors' own workflow: Non-productive CDR3s, sequences shorter than 7 amino acids, and those not starting with C or ending with F/W were excluded. Analysis was limited to specimens with at least 1000 reads, and clonotypes were defined at the amino acid level. To compute clonality, Pielou's evenness was subtracted from 1. Library sizes were equalized by abundance-weighted random subsampling with replacement, which was repeated 100 times so that 95% confidence intervals could be reported. Repertoire overlap was quantified using the Morisita overlap index, and the top 40 clones per specimen were examined for overlap with the irAE. TCRdb holds this immuneACCESS table with in-frame rearrangements only. Some clones are missing; in checked studies, unresolved V genes explain under half, and the rest has no known cause. V, J and clone size are those of that table, while D and trimming were read from the DNA. In this sample the table shows 6,500 to 8,500 clones, 90% to 95% of which occur a single time. The ten largest account for less than 2.5% of the sample.

This sample's treatment or condition label indicates: nivolumab (PD-1 blockade) given before sampling. The DNeasy Blood and Tissue Kit was used to extract DNA from the formalin-fixed paraffin-embedded specimens. The rearranged chain carries TRBV5-5 and TRBJ2-7; confidence is insufficient to name the D gene. The receptor was isolated from a female donor with metastatic renal cell carcinoma. This sample comprised lymph node tissue, obtained from a patient treated with anti-PD-1 therapy. The CDR3 amino acid sequence is: CASTYSSPTVYEQYF. At the DNA level, the sequence is TGTGCCAGCACCTACAGCTCCCCAACCGTTTACGAGCAGTACTTC.